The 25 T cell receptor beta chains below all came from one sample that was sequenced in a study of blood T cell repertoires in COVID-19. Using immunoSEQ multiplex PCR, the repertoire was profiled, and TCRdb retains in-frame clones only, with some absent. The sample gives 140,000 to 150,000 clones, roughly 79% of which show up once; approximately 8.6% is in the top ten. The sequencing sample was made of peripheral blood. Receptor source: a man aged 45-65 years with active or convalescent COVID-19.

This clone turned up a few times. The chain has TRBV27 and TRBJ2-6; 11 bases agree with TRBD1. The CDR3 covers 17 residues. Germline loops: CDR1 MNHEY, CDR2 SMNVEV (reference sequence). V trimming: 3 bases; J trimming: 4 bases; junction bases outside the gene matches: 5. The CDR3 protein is CASSFGQGAYGANVLTF. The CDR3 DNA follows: TGTGCCAGCAGTTTCGGACAGGGGGCGTACGGGGCCAACGTCCTGACTTTC.

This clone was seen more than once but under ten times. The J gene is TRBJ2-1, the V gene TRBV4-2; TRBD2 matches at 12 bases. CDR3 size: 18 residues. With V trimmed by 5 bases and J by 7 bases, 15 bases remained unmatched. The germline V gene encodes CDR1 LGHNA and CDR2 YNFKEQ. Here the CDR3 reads CASSSTSGGVAGGNEQFF. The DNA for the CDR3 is TGTGCCAGCAGCTCGACTAGCGGGGGTGTCGCGGGAGGGAATGAGCAGTTCTTC.

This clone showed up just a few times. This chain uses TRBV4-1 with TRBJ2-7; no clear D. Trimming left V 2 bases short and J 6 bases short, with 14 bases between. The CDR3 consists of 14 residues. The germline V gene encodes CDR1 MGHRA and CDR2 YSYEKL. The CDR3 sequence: CASSQNELSGEQYF. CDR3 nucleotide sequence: TGCGCCAGCAGCCAAAACGAGTTGTCGGGCGAGCAGTACTTC.

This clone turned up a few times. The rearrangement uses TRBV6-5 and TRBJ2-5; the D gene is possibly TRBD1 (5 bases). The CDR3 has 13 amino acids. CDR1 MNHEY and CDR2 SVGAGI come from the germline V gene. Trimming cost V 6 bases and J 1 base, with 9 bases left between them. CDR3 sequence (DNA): TGTGCCAGCAGCACAGGCTTCCAAGAGACCCAGTACTTC. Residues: CASSTGFQETQYF.

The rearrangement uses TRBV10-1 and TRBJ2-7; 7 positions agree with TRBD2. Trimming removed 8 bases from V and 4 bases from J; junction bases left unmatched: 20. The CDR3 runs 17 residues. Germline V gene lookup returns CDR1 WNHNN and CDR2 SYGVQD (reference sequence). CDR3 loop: CASLRDRRARERYEQYF. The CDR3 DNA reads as TGCGCCAGCCTCCGGGACCGGCGAGCGCGGGAGCGGTACGAGCAGTACTTC.

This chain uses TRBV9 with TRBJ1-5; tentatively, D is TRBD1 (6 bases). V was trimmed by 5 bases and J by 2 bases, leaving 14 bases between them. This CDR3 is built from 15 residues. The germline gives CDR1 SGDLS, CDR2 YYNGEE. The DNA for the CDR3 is TGTGCCAGCAGTACTGGGGGCGAAGGCAATCAGCCCCAGCATTTT. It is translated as CASSTGGEGNQPQHF.

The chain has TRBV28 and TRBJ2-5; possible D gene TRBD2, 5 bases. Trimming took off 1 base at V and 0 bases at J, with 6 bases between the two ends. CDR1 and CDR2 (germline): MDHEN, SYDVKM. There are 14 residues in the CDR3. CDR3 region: CASSLFGDQETQYF. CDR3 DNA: TGTGCCAGCAGTTTATTCGGGGACCAAGAGACCCAGTACTTC.

CDR3 DNA: TGTGCCAGTAGTATTTTAGTCGAGACAGGGGTTGTCGACACTGAAGCTTTCTTT. It codes for CASSILVETGVVDTEAFF. The rearrangement joins TRBV19 to TRBJ1-1; TRBD1 matches 8 bases. J lost 3 bases, V lost 3 bases, and 15 bases had no gene match. Germline lookup yields CDR1 LNHDA and CDR2 SQIVND (reference sequence). The CDR3 length is 18 residues.

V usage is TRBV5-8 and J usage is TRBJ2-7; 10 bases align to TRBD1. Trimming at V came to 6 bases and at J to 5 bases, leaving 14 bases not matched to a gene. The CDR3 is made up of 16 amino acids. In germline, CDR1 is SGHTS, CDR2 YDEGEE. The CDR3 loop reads CASIPRTGGQWNEQYF. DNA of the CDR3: TGTGCCAGCATCCCAAGGACAGGGGGGCAGTGGAACGAGCAGTACTTC. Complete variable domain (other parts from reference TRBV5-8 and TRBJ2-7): EAGVTQSPTHLIKTRGQQATLRCSPISGHTSVYWYQQALGLGLQFLLWYDEGEERNRGNFPPRFSGRQFPNYSSELNVNALELEDSALYLCASIPRTGGQWNEQYFGPGTRLTVT.

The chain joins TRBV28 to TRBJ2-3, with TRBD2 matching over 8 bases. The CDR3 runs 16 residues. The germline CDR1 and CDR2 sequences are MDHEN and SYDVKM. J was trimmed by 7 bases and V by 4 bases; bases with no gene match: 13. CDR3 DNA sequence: TGTGCCAGCAGTTCCCGACAGGCCGGACTAGCACATACGCAGTATTTT. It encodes CASSSRQAGLAHTQYF.

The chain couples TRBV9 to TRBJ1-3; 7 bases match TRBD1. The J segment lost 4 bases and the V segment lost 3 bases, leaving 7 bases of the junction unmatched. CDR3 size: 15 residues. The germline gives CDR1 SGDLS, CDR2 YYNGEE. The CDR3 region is CASSASTGIGNTIYF. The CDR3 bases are TGTGCCAGCAGCGCTTCGACAGGGATCGGAAACACCATATATTTT. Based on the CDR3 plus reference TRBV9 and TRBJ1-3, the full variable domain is DSGVTQTPKHLITATGQRVTLRCSPRSGDLSVYWYQQSLDQGLQFLIQYYNGEERAKGNILERFSAQQFPDLHSELNLSSLELGDSALYFCASSASTGIGNTIYFGEGSWLTVV.

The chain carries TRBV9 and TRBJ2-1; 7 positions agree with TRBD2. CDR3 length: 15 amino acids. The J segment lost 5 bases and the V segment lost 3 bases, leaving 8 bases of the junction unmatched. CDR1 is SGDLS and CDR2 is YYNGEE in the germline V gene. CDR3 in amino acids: CASSEDGRANNEQFF. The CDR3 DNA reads TGTGCCAGCAGCGAGGATGGGAGGGCAAACAATGAGCAGTTCTTC.

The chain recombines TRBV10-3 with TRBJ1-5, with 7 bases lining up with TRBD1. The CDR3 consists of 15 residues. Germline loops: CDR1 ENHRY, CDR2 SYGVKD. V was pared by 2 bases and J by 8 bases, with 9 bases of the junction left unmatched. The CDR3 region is CAISEPQGVVEPQHF. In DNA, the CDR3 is TGTGCCATCAGTGAGCCCCAGGGGGTAGTTGAGCCCCAGCATTTT.

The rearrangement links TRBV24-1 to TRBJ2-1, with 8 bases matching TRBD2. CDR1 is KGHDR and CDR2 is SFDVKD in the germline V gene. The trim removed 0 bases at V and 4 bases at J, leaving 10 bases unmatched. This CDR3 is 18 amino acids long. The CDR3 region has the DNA TGTGCCACCAGTGATTTGAGGTTGGCGGGAGGAGCGTACAATGAGCAGTTCTTC. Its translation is CATSDLRLAGGAYNEQFF.

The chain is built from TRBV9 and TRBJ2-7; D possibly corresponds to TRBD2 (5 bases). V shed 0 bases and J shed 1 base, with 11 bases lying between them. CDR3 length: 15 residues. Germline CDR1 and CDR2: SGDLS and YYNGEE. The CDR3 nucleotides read TGTGCCAGCAGCGTAGACAGCGGAGATTCCTACGAGCAGTACTTC. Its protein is CASSVDSGDSYEQYF.

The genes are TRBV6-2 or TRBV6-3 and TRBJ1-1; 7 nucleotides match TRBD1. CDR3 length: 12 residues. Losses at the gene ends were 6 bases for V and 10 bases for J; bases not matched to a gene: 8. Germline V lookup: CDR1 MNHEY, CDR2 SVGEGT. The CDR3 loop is CASSPTGLLAFF. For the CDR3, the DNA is TGTGCCAGCAGCCCGACAGGGTTACTAGCTTTCTTT.

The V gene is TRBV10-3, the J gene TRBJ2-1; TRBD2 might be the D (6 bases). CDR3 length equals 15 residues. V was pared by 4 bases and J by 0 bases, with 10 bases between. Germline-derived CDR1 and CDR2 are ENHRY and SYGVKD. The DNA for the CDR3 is TGTGCCATCAGTGTTTCTAGCGACTCCTACAATGAGCAGTTCTTC. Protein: CAISVSSDSYNEQFF.

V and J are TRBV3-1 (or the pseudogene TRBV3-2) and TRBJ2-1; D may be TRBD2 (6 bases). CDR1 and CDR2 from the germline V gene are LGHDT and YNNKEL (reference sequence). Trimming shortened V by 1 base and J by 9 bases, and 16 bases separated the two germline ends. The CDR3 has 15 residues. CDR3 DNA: TGTGCCAGCAGCCAAGCAAGGGGAGGTTCTTTTGAGCAGTTCTTC. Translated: CASSQARGGSFEQFF.

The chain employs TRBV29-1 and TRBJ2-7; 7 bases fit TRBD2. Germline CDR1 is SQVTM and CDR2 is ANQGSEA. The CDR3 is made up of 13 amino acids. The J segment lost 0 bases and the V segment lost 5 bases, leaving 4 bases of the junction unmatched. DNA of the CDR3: TGCAGCGTTAGGCGGGAGAGCTCCTACGAGCAGTACTTC. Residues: CSVRRESSYEQYF.

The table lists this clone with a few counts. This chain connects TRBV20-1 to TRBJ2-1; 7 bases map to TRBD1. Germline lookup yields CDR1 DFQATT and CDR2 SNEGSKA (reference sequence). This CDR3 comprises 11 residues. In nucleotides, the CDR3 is TGCAGCGGACAGGACAACAATGAGCAGTTCTTC. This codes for CSGQDNNEQFF.

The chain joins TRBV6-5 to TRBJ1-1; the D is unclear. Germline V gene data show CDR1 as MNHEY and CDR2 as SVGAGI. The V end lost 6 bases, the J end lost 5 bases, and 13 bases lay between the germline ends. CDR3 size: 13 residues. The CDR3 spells CASSLYRETEAFF. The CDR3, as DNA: TGTGCCAGCAGCCTATATAGGGAGACTGAAGCTTTCTTT.

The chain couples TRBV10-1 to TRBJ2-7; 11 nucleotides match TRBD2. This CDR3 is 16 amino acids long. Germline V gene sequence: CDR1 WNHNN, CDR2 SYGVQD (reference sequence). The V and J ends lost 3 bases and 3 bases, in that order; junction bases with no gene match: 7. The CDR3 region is CASSDKTSGILYEQYF. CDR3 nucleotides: TGCGCCAGCAGTGATAAGACTAGCGGGATCCTCTACGAGCAGTACTTC.

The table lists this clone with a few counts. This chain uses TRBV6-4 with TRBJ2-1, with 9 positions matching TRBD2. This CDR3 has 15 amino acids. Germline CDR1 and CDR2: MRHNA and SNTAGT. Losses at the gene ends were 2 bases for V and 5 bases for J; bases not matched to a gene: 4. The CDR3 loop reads CASSDLAGSDNEQFF. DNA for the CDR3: TGTGCCAGCAGTGACCTAGCGGGATCGGACAATGAGCAGTTCTTC.

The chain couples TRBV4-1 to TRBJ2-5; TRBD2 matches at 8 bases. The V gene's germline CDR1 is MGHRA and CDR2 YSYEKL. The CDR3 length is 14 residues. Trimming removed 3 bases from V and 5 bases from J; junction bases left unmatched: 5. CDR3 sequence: CASSQQRGQETQYF. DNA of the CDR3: TGCGCCAGCAGCCAGCAGCGGGGGCAGGAGACCCAGTACTTC.

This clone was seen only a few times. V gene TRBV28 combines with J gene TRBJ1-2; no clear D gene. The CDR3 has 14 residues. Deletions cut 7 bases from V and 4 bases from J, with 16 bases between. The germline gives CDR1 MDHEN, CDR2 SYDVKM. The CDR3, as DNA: TGTGCCAGCACTCCCCTGCGAAAGTCCTATGGCTACACCTTC. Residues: CASTPLRKSYGYTF.